These T cell receptor beta chains were read from a single sample in a study of quantifying T cell responses using KT2 cells. TCRdb fed the UMI-ligation and nested PCR reads into MiXCR, producing one record per CDR3 protein. Here the sample spans around 56,000 distinct CDR3 sequences, 10% to 15% being singletons. The sample consisted of PBMCs spiked with cells of the T cell clone KT2. These receptors were taken from a human donor. CDR3s include the opening cysteine and the closing phenylalanine or tryptophan. Fields, in order: V gene, J gene, clone size, D gene, CDR3 length, CDR3 DNA, CDR3 protein. A D gene is named only where the DNA matches it firmly. Some rows mark clone size as missing; the rest say once, few, many or name a class of expanded clone.

v_gene: TRBV19; j_gene: TRBJ1-2; abundance: few; d_gene: NA; len: 17; CDR3nt: TGTGCCAGTAGTATAATGGCTATGCAGGTGGGGAACTATGGCTACACCTTC; CDR3aa: CASSIMAMQVGNYGYTF
v_gene: TRBV7-2; j_gene: TRBJ1-1; abundance: many; d_gene: NA; len: 13; CDR3nt: TGTGCCAGCAGCTTAGGGAGGACAGCCACGGCTTTCTTT; CDR3aa: CASSLGRTATAFF
v_gene: TRBV5-6; j_gene: TRBJ1-1; abundance: NA; d_gene: NA; len: 12; CDR3nt: TGTGCCAGCAGCTTAAGGAAAATGAGAGCTTTCTTT; CDR3aa: CASSLRKMRAFF
v_gene: TRBV3-1; j_gene: TRBJ2-7; abundance: NA; d_gene: NA; len: 16; CDR3nt: TGTGCCAGCAGCCAAGCTGGGGGGGGACAGACCTACGAGCAGTACTTC; CDR3aa: CASSQAGGGQTYEQYF
v_gene: TRBV19; j_gene: TRBJ2-6; abundance: NA; d_gene: NA; len: 16; CDR3nt: TGTGCCAGTAGGGAGGGGGCACGCTCTGGGGCCAACGTCCTGACTTTC; CDR3aa: CASREGARSGANVLTF
v_gene: TRBV20-1; j_gene: TRBJ1-2; abundance: few; d_gene: NA; len: 13; CDR3nt: TGCAGTGTTCCGGCGGGGGGCCCCTATGGCTACACCTTC; CDR3aa: CSVPAGGPYGYTF
v_gene: TRBV20-1; j_gene: TRBJ2-7; abundance: few; d_gene: NA; len: 14; CDR3nt: TGCAGTGCTTTCAACATCGAGGGCGTCTACGAGCAGTACTTC; CDR3aa: CSAFNIEGVYEQYF
v_gene: TRBV18; j_gene: TRBJ1-2; abundance: many; d_gene: NA; len: 15; CDR3nt: TGTGCCAGCTCACCACTAGAGGCAGCCGACTATGGCTACACCTTC; CDR3aa: CASSPLEAADYGYTF
v_gene: TRBV7-2; j_gene: TRBJ1-1; abundance: NA; d_gene: NA; len: 12; CDR3nt: TGTGCCAGCAGCCCGGACGCCACTGAAGCTTTCTTT; CDR3aa: CASSPDATEAFF
v_gene: TRBV12-3/TRBV12-4; j_gene: TRBJ1-2; abundance: few; d_gene: NA; len: 16; CDR3nt: TGTGCCAGCAGACCCAAGGGGCAGGCGCGGGGCTATGGCTACACCTTC; CDR3aa: CASRPKGQARGYGYTF
v_gene: TRBV5-1; j_gene: TRBJ1-1; abundance: many; d_gene: NA; len: 14; CDR3nt: TGCGCCAGCAGCTTGCCAGGAGGGGGGGATCAGGCTTTCTTT; CDR3aa: CASSLPGGGDQAFF
v_gene: TRBV6-5; j_gene: TRBJ2-2; abundance: NA; d_gene: TRBD2; len: 16; CDR3nt: TGTGCCACGGGGACTAGCGGGGGGCTTTACACCGGGGAGCTGTTTTTT; CDR3aa: CATGTSGGLYTGELFF